This is a list of T cell receptor beta chains from one sample in a study of OX40 agonist ivuxolimab in advanced cancers. Using immunoSEQ multiplex PCR, the repertoire was profiled, and TCRdb retains in-frame clones only, with some absent. The sample carries some 64,000 clones, roughly 90% recorded once. Sequenced here: CD4+ or CD8+ T cells sorted from blood, sampled in a trial of the OX40 agonist ivuxolimab. The receptors originated from an adult with an advanced solid tumor such as melanoma, head and neck, liver or kidney cancer. Both conserved end residues are part of each CDR3. The order of the fields is V gene, J gene, clone size, D gene, CDR3 DNA, CDR3 protein. D genes are given only for firm matches. Clone size is shown for a subset of rows, as once, few, many or a class of expanded clone.

TRBV27	TRBJ2-7	NA	NA	TGTGCCAGCAGTTCTCCCTCGGAGCAGTACTTC	CASSSPSEQYF
TRBV19	TRBJ2-7	once	TRBD2	TGTGCCAGTAGGGGGGGGAACGAGCAGTACTTC	CASRGGNEQYF
TRBV9	TRBJ2-7	NA	NA	TGTGCCAGCAGCGTAGATCCCGCTTACTCCTACGAGCAGTACTTC	CASSVDPAYSYEQYF
TRBV19	TRBJ2-7	NA	TRBD1	TGTGCCAGTAGTACACGCGGACAGGAGAACTCCTACGAGCAGTACTTC	CASSTRGQENSYEQYF
TRBV5-6	TRBJ1-2	NA	TRBD1	TGTGCCAGCAGCTCGACAGGGGTTGACTATGGCTACACCTTC	CASSSTGVDYGYTF
TRBV6-1	TRBJ2-1	NA	NA	TGTGCCAGCAGTGATCTCTTTAGCTCCTACAATGAGCAGTTCTTC	CASSDLFSSYNEQFF
TRBV5-5	TRBJ2-5	NA	NA	TGTGCCAGCAGCTTGGTCTCCGGAGCCCGAGAAGAGACCCAGTACTTC	CASSLVSGAREETQYF
TRBV27	TRBJ2-1	NA	NA	TGTGCCAGCAGTTTGTCCGACAGAGACTCCTACAATGAGCAGTTCTTC	CASSLSDRDSYNEQFF
TRBV30	TRBJ2-5	NA	NA	TGTGCCTGGAGTGTAGGAAGGCAAGAGACCCAGTACTTC	CAWSVGRQETQYF
TRBV5-1	TRBJ2-5	NA	TRBD1	TGCGCCAGCAGCTTGGGGGACAGTCCGCAGCTGCCCCAGTACTTC	CASSLGDSPQLPQYF
TRBV5-1	TRBJ2-7	once	NA	TGCGCCAGCAGCTTTACAGGGATCTCCTACGAGCAGTACTTC	CASSFTGISYEQYF
TRBV7-2	TRBJ2-3	NA	NA	TGTGCCAGCAGCTTGCAGAGCACAGATACGCAGTATTTT	CASSLQSTDTQYF
TRBV5-6	TRBJ2-7	NA	NA	TGTGCCAGCAGTCTGACCACCTACGAGCAGTACTTC	CASSLTTYEQYF
TRBV5-1	TRBJ2-5	once	TRBD2	TGCGCCAGCAGCTTGGCCGGGCGGGGGGCCACAGAGACCCAGTACTTC	CASSLAGRGATETQYF
TRBV19	TRBJ2-1	NA	NA	TGTGCCAGTAGCCTCGGGACCGCTTCCTACAATGAGCAGTTCTTC	CASSLGTASYNEQFF
TRBV6-5	TRBJ2-5	NA	TRBD1	TGTGCCAGCAGGCCCGCAGGGGGTTGGGAGACCCAGTACTTC	CASRPAGGWETQYF
TRBV19	TRBJ2-2	NA	NA	TGTGCCAGTAGTATTCAGGGCGGGGAGCTGTTTTTT	CASSIQGGELFF
TRBV6-5	TRBJ1-4	once	TRBD1	TGTGCCAGCAGTCGGGACAGGGTAGATGAAAAACTGTTTTTT	CASSRDRVDEKLFF
TRBV5-1	TRBJ2-3	NA	NA	TGCGCCAGCAGCTGGGACCCGGGGGGCACAGATACGCAGTATTTT	CASSWDPGGTDTQYF
TRBV6-5	TRBJ1-5	NA	NA	TGTGCCAGCAGTTCTGATAGCAATCAGCCCCAGCATTTT	CASSSDSNQPQHF
TRBV9	TRBJ2-7	NA	TRBD2	TGTGCCAGCAGCCCAGGGACTAGCGGGGGGTACTACGAGCAGTACTTC	CASSPGTSGGYYEQYF
TRBV7-2	TRBJ2-7	NA	NA	TGTGCCAGCAGCTTAGATTACAGTTCCTACGAGCAGTACTTC	CASSLDYSSYEQYF
TRBV15	TRBJ2-3	NA	NA	TGTGCCACCAGCAGAATTACGAGGGCAGATACGCAGTATTTT	CATSRITRADTQYF
TRBV10-3	TRBJ2-1	NA	TRBD1	TGTGCCATCAGTGAGGGGCAGGGGGCAGACAATGAGCAGTTCTTC	CAISEGQGADNEQFF
TRBV7-8	TRBJ2-1	NA	NA	TGTGCCAGCAGCTTAGAAGGAAGACCCGGGAATGAGCAGTTCTTC	CASSLEGRPGNEQFF
TRBV6-1	TRBJ2-1	NA	NA	TGTGCCAGCAGTGAACAGAACTACCCCCCGGCCAATGAGCAGTTCTTC	CASSEQNYPPANEQFF
TRBV7-1	TRBJ2-7	NA	NA	TGTGCCAGCAGCTTCCGGGACCCGAGCTCCTACGAGCAGTACTTC	CASSFRDPSSYEQYF
TRBV28	TRBJ1-3	few	NA	TGTGCCAGCAGTTTAACCGGAACCGAAAACACCATATATTTT	CASSLTGTENTIYF
TRBV2	TRBJ2-1	NA	TRBD2	TGTGCCAGCGGAAGACTAGCGGGGGGAAATGAGCAGTTCTTC	CASGRLAGGNEQFF